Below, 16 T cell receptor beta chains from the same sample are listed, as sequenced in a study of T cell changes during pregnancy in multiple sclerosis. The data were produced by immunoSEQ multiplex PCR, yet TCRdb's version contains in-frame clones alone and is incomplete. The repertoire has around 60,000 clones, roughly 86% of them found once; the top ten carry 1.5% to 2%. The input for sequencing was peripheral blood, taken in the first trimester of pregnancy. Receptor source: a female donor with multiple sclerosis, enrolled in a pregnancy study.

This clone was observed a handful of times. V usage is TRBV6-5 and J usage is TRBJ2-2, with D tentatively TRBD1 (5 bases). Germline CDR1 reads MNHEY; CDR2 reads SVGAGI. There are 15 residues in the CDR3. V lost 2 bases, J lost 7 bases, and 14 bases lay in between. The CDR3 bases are TGTGCCAGCAGTTACGCTGACAGTCCCAGCGGGGAGCTGTTTTTT. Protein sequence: CASSYADSPSGELFF.

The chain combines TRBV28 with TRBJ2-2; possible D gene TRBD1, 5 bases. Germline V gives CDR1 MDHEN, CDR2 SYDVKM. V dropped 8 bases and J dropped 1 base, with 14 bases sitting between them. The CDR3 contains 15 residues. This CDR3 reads CASGPADRNTGELFF. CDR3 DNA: TGTGCCAGCGGCCCCGCCGACAGGAACACCGGGGAGCTGTTTTTT.

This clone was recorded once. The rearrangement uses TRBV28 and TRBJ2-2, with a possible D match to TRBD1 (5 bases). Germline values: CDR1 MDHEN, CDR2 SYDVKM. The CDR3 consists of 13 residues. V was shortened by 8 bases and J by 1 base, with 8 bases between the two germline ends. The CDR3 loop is CASGQGNTGELFF. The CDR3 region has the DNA TGTGCCAGCGGGCAGGGGAACACCGGGGAGCTGTTTTTT. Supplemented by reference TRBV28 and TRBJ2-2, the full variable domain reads DVKVTQSSRYLVKRTGEKVFLECVQDMDHENMFWYRQDPGLGLRLIYFSYDVKMKEKGDIPEGYSVSREKKERFSLILESASTNQTSMYLCASGQGNTGELFFGEGSRLTVL.

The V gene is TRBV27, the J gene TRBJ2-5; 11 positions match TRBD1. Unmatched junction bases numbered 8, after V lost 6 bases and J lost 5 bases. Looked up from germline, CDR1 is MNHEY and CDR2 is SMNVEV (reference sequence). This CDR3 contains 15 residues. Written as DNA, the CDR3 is TGTGCCAGCAGCTTTACCGGGACAGGGGGGGAGACCCAGTACTTC. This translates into CASSFTGTGGETQYF.

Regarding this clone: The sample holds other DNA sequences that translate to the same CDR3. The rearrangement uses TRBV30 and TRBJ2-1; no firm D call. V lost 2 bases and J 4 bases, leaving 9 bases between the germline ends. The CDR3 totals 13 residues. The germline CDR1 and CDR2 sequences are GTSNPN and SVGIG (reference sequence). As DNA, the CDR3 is TGTGCCTGGAGTCTAACAGATTACAATGAGCAGTTCTTC. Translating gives CAWSLTDYNEQFF. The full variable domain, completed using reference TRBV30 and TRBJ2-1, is SQTIHQWPATLVQPVGSPLSLECTVEGTSNPNLYWYRQAAGRGLQLLFYSVGIGQISSEVPQNLSASRPQDRQFILSSKKLLLSDSGFYLCAWSLTDYNEQFFGPGTRLTVL.

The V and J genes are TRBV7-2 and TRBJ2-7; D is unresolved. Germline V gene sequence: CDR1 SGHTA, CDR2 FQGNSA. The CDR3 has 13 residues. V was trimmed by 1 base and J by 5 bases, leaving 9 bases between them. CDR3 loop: CASSLGVFDEQYF. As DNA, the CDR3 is TGTGCCAGCAGCTTAGGAGTTTTCGACGAGCAGTACTTC.

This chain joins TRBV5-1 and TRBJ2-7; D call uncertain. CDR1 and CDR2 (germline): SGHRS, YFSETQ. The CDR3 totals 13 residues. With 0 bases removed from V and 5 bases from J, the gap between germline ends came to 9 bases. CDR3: CASSLASVNEQYF. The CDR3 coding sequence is TGCGCCAGCAGCTTGGCCTCGGTCAACGAGCAGTACTTC. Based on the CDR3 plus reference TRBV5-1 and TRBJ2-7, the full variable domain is KAGVTQTPRYLIKTRGQQVTLSCSPISGHRSVSWYQQTPGQGLQFLFEYFSETQRNKGNFPGRFSGRQFSNSRSEMNVSTLELGDSALYLCASSLASVNEQYFGPGTRLTVT.

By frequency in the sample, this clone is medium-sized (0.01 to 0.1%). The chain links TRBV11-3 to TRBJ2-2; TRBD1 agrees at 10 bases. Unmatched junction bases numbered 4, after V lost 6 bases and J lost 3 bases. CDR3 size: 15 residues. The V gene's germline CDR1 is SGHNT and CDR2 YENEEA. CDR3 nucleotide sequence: TGTGCCAGCAGGCCTGGACAGGGGGACACCGGGGAGCTGTTTTTT. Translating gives CASRPGQGDTGELFF. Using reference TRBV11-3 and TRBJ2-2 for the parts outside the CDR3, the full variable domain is EAGVVQSPRYKIIEKKQPVAFWCNPISGHNTLYWYLQNLGQGPELLIRYENEEAVDDSQLPKDRFSAERLKGVDSTLKIQPAELGDSAVYLCASRPGQGDTGELFFGEGSRLTVL.

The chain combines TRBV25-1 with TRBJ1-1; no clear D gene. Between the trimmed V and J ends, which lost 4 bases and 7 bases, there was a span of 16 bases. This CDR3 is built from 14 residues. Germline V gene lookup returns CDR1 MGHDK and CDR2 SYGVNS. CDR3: CASSAWQQTSEAFF. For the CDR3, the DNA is TGTGCCAGCAGTGCTTGGCAGCAGACTAGTGAAGCTTTCTTT.

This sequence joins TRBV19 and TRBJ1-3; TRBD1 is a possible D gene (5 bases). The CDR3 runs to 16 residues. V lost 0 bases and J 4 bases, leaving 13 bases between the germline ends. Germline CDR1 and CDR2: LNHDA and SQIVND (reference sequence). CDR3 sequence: CASSIDHRGDGNTIYF. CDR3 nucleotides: TGTGCCAGTAGTATAGATCATAGGGGCGACGGAAACACCATATATTTT.

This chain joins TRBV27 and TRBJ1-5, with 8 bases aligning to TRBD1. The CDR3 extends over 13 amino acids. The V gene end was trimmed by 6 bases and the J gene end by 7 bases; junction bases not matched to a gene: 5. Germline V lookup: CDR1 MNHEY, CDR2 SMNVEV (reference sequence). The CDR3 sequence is CASSGQGRQPQHF. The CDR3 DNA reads TGTGCCAGCAGCGGACAGGGACGACAGCCCCAGCATTTT.

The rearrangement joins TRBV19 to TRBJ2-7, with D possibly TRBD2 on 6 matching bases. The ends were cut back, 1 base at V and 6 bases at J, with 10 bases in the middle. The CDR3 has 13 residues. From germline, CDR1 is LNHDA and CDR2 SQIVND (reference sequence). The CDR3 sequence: CASSIVDGSEQYF. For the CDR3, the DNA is TGTGCCAGTAGTATAGTTGACGGGAGCGAGCAGTACTTC.

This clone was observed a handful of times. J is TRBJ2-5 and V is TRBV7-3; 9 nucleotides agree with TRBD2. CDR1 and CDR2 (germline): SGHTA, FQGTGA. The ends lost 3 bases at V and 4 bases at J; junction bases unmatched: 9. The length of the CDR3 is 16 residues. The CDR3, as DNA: TGTGCCAGCAGCTTGGGCGGGAGGGGGTTAGGAGAGACCCAGTACTTC. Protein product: CASSLGGRGLGETQYF.

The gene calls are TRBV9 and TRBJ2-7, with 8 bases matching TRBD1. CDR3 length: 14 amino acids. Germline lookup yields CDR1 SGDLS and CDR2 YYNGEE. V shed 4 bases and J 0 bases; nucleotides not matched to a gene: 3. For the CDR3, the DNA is TGTGCCAGCAGCCCCGGGACAGGCTCCTACGAGCAGTACTTC. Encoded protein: CASSPGTGSYEQYF.

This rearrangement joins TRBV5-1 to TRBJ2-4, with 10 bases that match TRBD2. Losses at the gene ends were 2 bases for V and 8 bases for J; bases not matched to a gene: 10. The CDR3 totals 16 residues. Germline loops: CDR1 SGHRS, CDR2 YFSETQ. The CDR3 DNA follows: TGCGCCAGCAGCTTAGTCGGGACTAGCGATTCTGACATTCAGTACTTC. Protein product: CASSLVGTSDSDIQYF.

The CDR3 DNA reads as TGTGCCACCAGCAGCAGGAGGGAACCTAACTATGGCTACACCTTC. Protein product: CATSSRREPNYGYTF. This chain links TRBV15 with TRBJ1-2; no definite D call. The CDR3 contains 15 residues. Trimming took 3 bases from V and 0 from J, leaving 11 bases between them. Germline V lookup: CDR1 LNHNV, CDR2 YYDKDF (reference sequence). The full variable domain, rest sourced from reference TRBV15 and TRBJ1-2, is DAMVIQNPRYQVTQFGKPVTLSCSQTLNHNVMYWYQQKSSQAPKLLFHYYDKDFNNEADTPDNFQSRRPNTSFCFLDIRSPGLGDTAMYLCATSSRREPNYGYTFGSGTRLTVV.